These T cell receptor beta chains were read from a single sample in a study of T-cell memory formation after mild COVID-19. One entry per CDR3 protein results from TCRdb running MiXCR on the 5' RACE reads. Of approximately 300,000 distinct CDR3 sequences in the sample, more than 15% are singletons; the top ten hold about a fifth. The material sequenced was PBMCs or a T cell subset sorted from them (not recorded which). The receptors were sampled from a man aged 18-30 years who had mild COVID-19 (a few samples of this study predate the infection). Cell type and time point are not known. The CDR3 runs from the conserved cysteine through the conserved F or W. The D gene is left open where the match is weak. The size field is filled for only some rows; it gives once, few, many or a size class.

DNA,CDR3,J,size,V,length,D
TGTGCCAGCAGTTCTCCAGGGGTCCCTGAAGCTTTCTTT,CASSSPGVPEAFF,TRBJ1-1,NA,TRBV6-5,13,NA
TGTGCCAGCAGCCCTCGCCCGGCCGGGAGCACAGATACGCAGTATTTT,CASSPRPAGSTDTQYF,TRBJ2-3,many,TRBV7-6,16,NA
TGTGCCAGCAGCCAAGATTCAGGAAGTGACAGGGGTAATTCACCCCTCCACTTT,CASSQDSGSDRGNSPLHF,TRBJ1-6,few,TRBV4-2,18,TRBD1
TGTGCCAGCAGCGAACCGGGACAGATTCGGGGAGAGACCCAGTACTTC,CASSEPGQIRGETQYF,TRBJ2-5,few,TRBV7-2,16,TRBD1
TGTGCCAGTCGACGGCGGGGGCTATGGGGGCAAGAGACCCAGTACTTC,CASRRRGLWGQETQYF,TRBJ2-5,few,TRBV28,16,NA
TGTGCCAGCAGCTTAGGAAGTGGGTTGGAGACCCAGTACTTC,CASSLGSGLETQYF,TRBJ2-5,NA,TRBV11-3,14,NA
TGTGCCAGCAGTTACTATATTAGTCTCAATGAGCAGTTCTTC,CASSYYISLNEQFF,TRBJ2-1,NA,TRBV6-2/TRBV6-3,14,NA
TGTGCCAGCAGCGTCGGACAGGGGGGCGAAAAACTGTTTTTT,CASSVGQGGEKLFF,TRBJ1-4,many,TRBV7-9,14,TRBD1
TGCGCCAGCAGCTACGAAGGGCAGGGCCGCACTGAAGCTTTCTTT,CASSYEGQGRTEAFF,TRBJ1-1,few,TRBV5-1,15,NA
TGTGCCAGCAGCCAAGGCAGGGCAAATGAGCAGTTCTTC,CASSQGRANEQFF,TRBJ2-1,few,TRBV3-1,13,NA
TGTGCCAATGGGAACACCGGGGAGCTGTTTTTT,CANGNTGELFF,TRBJ2-2,NA,TRBV7-9,11,NA